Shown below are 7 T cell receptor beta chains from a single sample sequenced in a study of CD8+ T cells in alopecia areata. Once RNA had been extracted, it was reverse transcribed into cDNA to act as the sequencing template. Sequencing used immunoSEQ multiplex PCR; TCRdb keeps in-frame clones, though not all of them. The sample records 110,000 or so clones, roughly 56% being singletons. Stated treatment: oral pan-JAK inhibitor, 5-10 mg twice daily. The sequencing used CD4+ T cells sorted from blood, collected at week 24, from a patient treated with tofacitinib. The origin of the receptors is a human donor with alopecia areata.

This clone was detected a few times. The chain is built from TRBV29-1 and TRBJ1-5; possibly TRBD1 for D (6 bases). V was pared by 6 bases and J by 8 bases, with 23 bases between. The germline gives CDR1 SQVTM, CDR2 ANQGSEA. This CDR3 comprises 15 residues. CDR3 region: CSVHVRDGGRKPQHF. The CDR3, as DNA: TGCAGCGTGCACGTCAGGGATGGGGGCCGAAAGCCCCAGCATTTT.

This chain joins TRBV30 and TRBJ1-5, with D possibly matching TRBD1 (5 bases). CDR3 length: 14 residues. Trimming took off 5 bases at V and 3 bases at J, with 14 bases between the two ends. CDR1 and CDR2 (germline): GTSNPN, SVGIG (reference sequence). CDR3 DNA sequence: TGTGCCTGGGGAGGGGACCTCCTCAATCAGCCCCAGCATTTT. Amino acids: CAWGGDLLNQPQHF. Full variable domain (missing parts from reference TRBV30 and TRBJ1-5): SQTIHQWPATLVQPVGSPLSLECTVEGTSNPNLYWYRQAAGRGLQLLFYSVGIGQISSEVPQNLSASRPQDRQFILSSKKLLLSDSGFYLCAWGGDLLNQPQHFGDGTRLSIL.

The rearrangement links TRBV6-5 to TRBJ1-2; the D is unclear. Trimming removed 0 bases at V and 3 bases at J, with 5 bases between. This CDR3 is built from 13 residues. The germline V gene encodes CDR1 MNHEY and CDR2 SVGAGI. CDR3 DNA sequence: TGTGCCAGCAGTTACTCGGCGGACTATGGCTACACCTTC. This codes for CASSYSADYGYTF.

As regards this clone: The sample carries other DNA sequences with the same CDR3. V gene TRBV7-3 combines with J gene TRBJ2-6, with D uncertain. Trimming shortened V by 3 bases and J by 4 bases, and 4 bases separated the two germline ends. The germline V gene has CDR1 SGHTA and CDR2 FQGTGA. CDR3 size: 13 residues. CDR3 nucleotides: TGTGCCAGCAGCTTTTTCGGGGCCAACGTCCTGACTTTC. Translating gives CASSFFGANVLTF.

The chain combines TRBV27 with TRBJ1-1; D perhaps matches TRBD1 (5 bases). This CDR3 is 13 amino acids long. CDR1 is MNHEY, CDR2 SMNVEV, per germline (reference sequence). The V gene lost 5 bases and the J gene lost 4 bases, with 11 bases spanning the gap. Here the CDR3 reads CASSPWGGTEAFF. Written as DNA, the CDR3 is TGTGCCAGCAGTCCCTGGGGGGGCACTGAAGCTTTCTTT.

As DNA, the CDR3 is TGTGCCTGGACTCGGCAACACACTGAAGCTTTCTTT. Translating gives CAWTRQHTEAFF. This chain joins TRBV30 and TRBJ1-1; D is uncertain. The CDR3 runs to 12 residues. Germline CDR1 reads GTSNPN; CDR2 reads SVGIG (reference sequence). V lost 4 bases to trimming and J lost 3 bases, with 9 bases between them. The full variable domain, completed using reference TRBV30 and TRBJ1-1, is SQTIHQWPATLVQPVGSPLSLECTVEGTSNPNLYWYRQAAGRGLQLLFYSVGIGQISSEVPQNLSASRPQDRQFILSSKKLLLSDSGFYLCAWTRQHTEAFFGQGTRLTVV.

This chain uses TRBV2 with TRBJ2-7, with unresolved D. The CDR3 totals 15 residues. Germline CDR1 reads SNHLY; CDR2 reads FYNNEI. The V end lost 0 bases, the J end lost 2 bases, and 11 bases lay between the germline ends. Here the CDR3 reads CASSEAGAGAYEQYF. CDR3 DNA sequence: TGTGCCAGCAGTGAAGCTGGAGCAGGCGCCTACGAGCAGTACTTC.